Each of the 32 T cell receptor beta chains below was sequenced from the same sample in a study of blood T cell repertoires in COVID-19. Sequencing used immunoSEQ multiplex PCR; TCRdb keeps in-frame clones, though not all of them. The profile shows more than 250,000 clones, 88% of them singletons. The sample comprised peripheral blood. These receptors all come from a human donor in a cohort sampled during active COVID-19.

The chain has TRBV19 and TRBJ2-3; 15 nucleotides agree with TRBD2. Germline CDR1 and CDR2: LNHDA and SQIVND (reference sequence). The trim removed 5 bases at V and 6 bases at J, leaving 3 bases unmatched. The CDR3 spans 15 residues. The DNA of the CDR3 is TGTGCCAGTAGTCTGGGACTAGCGGGAGGTGATACGCAGTATTTT. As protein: CASSLGLAGGDTQYF.

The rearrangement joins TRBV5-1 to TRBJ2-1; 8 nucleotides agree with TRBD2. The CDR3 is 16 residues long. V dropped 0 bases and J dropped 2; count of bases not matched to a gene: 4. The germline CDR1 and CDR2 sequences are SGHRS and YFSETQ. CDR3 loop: CASSLVEAGAYNEQFF. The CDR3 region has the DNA TGCGCCAGCAGCTTGGTAGAAGCGGGAGCCTACAATGAGCAGTTCTTC.

The CDR3 coding sequence is TGTGCCAGCAGCTTATCCCCAACTGGGGCCAACGTCCTGACTTTC. This translates into CASSLSPTGANVLTF. The V gene is TRBV7-7, the J gene TRBJ2-6; the D is unclear. V lost 2 bases and J lost 2, with 7 bases in between. The CDR3 has 15 amino acids. Germline V CDR1 and CDR2: SSHAT, FNYEAQ (reference sequence). The full variable domain, with the rest looked up from reference TRBV7-7 and TRBJ2-6, is GAGVSQSPRYKVTKRGQDVTLRCDPISSHATLYWYQQALGQGPEFLTYFNYEAQPDKSGLPSDRFSAERPEGSISTLTIQRTEQRDSAMYRCASSLSPTGANVLTFGAGSRLTVL.

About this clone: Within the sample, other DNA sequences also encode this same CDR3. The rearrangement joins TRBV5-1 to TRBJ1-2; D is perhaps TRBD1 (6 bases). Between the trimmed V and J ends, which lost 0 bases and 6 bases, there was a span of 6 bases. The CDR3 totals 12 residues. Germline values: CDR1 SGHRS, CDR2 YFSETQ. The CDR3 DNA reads TGCGCCAGCAGCTTGGGACAGGATGGCTACACCTTC. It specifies CASSLGQDGYTF.

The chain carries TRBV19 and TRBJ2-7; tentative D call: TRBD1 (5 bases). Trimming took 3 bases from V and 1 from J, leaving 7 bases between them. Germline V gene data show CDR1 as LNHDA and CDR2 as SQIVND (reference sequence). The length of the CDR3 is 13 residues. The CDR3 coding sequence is TGTGCCAGTAGTATGGACACATCCTACGAGCAGTACTTC. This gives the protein CASSMDTSYEQYF.

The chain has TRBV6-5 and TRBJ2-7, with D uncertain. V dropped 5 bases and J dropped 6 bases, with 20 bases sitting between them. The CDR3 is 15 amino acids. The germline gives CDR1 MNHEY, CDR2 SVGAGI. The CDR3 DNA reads TGTGCCAGCAGTCCTACCACCCTCGCTATATCCGAGCAGTACTTC. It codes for CASSPTTLAISEQYF.

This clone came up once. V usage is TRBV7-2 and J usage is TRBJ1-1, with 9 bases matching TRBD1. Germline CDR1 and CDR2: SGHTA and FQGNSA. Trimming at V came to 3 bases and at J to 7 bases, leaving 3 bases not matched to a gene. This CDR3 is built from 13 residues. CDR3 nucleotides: TGTGCCAGCAGCTTTGGGACAGGGCTTGAAGCTTTCTTT. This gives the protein CASSFGTGLEAFF.

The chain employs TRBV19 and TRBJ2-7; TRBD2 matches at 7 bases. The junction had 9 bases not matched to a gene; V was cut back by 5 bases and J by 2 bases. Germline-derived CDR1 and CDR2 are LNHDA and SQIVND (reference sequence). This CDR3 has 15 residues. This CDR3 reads CASSASPGTTYEQYF. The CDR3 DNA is TGTGCCAGTAGTGCATCCCCCGGGACTACCTACGAGCAGTACTTC.

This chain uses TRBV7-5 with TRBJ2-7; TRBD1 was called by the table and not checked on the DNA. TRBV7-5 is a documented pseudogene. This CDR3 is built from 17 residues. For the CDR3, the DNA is TGTGCCAGAAGCCTACAGGGAGTACAGGGGGCGCTTCCCGAGCAGTACTTC. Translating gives CARSLQGVQGALPEQYF.

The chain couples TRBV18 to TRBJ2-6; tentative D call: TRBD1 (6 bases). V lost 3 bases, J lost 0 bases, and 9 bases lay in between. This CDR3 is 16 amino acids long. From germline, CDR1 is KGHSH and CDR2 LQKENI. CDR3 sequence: CASSPGHRSGANVLTF. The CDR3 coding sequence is TGTGCCAGCTCACCGGGACACCGCTCTGGGGCCAACGTCCTGACTTTC.

The CDR3 region has the DNA TGTGCCAGCAGCTCCCTTAGCGGTAGCTCCTACAATGAGCAGTTCTTC. This translates into CASSSLSGSSYNEQFF. This chain uses TRBV28 with TRBJ2-1; TRBD2 is a possible D gene (6 bases). V lost 6 bases and J lost 0, with 15 bases in between. Germline assignment: CDR1 MDHEN and CDR2 SYDVKM. This CDR3 is 16 amino acids long.

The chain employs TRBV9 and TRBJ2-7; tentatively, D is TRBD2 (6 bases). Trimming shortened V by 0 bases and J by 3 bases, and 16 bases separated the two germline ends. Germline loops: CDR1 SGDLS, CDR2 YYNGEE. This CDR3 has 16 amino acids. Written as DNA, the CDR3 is TGTGCCAGCAGCGTAGAGGGCAGCGGAGGGATCTACGAGCAGTACTTC. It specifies CASSVEGSGGIYEQYF.

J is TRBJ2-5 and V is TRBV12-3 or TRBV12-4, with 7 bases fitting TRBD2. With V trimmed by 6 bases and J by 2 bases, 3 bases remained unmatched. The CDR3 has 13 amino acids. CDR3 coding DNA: TGTGCCAGCAGCCGCGGGAGTCAAGAGACCCAGTACTTC. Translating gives CASSRGSQETQYF.

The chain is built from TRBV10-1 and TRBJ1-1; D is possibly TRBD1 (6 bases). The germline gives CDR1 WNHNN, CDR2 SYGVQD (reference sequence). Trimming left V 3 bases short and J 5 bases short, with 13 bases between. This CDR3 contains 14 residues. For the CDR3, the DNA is TGCGCCAGCAGTGACCGGCGGGGGCAAACTGAAGCTTTCTTT. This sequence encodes CASSDRRGQTEAFF.

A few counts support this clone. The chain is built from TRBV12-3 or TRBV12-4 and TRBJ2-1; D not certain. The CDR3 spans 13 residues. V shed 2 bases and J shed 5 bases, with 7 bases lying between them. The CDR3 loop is CASSLRHDNEQFF. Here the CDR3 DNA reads TGTGCCAGCAGTTTAAGACACGACAATGAGCAGTTCTTC.

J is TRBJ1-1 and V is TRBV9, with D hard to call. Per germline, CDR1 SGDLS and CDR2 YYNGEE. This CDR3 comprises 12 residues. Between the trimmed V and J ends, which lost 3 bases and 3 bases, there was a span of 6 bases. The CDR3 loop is CASSAQDTEAFF. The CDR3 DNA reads TGTGCCAGCAGCGCCCAGGACACTGAAGCTTTCTTT.

The CDR3 loop is CASTWQGGGNQPQHF. DNA for the CDR3: TGTGCCAGCACTTGGCAGGGAGGGGGCAATCAGCCCCAGCATTTT. V gene TRBV6-6 combines with J gene TRBJ1-5; D might be TRBD1 (5 bases). CDR3 size: 15 residues. Trimming stripped 7 bases from V and 2 bases from J, with 15 bases between. Germline lookup yields CDR1 MNHNY and CDR2 SVGAGI (reference sequence).

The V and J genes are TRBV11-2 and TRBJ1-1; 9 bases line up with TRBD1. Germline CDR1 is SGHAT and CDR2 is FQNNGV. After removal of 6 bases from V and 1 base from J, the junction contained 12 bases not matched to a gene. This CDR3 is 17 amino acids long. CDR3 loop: CASRFTGGAFRNTEAFF. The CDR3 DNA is TGTGCCAGCAGGTTTACAGGGGGCGCTTTTCGGAACACTGAAGCTTTCTTT.

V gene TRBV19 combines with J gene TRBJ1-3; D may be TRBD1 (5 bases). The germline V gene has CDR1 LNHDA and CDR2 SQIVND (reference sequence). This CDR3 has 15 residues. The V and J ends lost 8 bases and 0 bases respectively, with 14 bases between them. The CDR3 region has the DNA TGTGCCAGTTATCGTCGGGGGTTCTCTGGAAACACCATATATTTT. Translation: CASYRRGFSGNTIYF.

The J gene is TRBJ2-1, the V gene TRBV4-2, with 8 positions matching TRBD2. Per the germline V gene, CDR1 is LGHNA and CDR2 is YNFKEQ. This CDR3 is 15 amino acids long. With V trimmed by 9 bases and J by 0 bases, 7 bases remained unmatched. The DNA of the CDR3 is TGTGCCAGTTCCCACGCGGGAGGCTCCTACAATGAGCAGTTCTTC. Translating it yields CASSHAGGSYNEQFF.

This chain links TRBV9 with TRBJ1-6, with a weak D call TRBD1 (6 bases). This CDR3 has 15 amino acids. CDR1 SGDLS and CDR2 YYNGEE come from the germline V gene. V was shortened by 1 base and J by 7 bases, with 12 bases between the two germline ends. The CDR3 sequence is CASSVHGTTNSPLHF. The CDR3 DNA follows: TGTGCCAGCAGCGTACATGGGACAACCAATTCACCCCTCCACTTT.

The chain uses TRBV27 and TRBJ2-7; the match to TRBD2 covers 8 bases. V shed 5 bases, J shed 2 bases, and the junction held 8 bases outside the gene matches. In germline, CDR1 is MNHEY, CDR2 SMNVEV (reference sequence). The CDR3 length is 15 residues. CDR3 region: CASSPQPGGTYEQYF. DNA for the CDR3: TGTGCCAGCAGTCCTCAACCGGGGGGGACCTACGAGCAGTACTTC.

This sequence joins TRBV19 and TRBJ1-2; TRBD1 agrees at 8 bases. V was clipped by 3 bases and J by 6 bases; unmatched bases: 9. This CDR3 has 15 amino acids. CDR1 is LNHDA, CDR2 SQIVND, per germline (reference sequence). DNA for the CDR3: TGTGCCAGTAGTATGCCGGACAGGGAGGTAAATGGCTACACCTTC. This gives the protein CASSMPDREVNGYTF.

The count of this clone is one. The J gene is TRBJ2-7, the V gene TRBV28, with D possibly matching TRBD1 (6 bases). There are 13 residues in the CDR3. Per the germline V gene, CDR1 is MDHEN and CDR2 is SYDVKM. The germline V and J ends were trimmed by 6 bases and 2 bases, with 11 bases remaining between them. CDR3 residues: CASSWGQPYEQYF. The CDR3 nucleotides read TGTGCCAGCAGCTGGGGGCAGCCCTACGAGCAGTACTTC.

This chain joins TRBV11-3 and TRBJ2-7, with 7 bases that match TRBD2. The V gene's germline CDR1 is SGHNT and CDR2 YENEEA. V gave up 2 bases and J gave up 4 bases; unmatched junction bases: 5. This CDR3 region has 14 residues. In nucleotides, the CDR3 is TGTGCCAGCAGCTTAAACGGGGGGTCATACGAGCAGTACTTC. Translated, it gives CASSLNGGSYEQYF.

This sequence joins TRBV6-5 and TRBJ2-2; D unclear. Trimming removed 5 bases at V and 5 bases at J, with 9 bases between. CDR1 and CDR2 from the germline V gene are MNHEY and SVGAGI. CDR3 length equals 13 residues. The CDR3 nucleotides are TGTGCCAGCAGTCCCCGAGGTACCGGGGAGCTGTTTTTT. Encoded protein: CASSPRGTGELFF.

CDR3 nucleotides: TGCGCCAGCAGCATTGGGACTAGCAGATACGAGCAGTACTTC. It is translated as CASSIGTSRYEQYF. The chain is built from TRBV4-1 and TRBJ2-7; 9 positions match TRBD2. Germline-derived CDR1 and CDR2 are MGHRA and YSYEKL. CDR3 length: 14 residues. Trimming took 5 bases from V and 4 from J; bases not matched to a gene: 6.

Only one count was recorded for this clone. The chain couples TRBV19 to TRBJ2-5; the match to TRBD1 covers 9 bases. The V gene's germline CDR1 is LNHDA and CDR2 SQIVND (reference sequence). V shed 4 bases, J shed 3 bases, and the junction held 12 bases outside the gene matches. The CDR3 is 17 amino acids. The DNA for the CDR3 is TGTGCCAGTAGTACTCCCCCGGGACAGGGTAACGAAGAGACCCAGTACTTC. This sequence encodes CASSTPPGQGNEETQYF.

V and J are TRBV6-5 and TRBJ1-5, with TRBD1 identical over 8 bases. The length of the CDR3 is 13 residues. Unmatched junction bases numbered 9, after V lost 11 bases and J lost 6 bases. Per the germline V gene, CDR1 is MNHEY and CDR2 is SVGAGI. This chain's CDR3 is CAGQGNDRQPQHF. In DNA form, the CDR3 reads TGTGCCGGACAGGGCAACGATCGTCAGCCCCAGCATTTT.

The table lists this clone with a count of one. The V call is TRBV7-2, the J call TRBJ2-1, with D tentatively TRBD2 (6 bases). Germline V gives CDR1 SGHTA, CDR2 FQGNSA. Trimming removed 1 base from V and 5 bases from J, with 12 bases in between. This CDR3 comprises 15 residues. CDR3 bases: TGTGCCAGCAGCTTAGTTGTGACTAGAGACAATGAGCAGTTCTTC. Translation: CASSLVVTRDNEQFF.

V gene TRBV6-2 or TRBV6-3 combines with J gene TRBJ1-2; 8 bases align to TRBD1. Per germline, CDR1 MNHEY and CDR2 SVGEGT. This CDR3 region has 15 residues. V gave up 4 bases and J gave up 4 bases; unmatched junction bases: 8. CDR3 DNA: TGTGCCAGCAGTTTTACAGGGGGAAGCGTCTATGGCTACACCTTC. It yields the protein CASSFTGGSVYGYTF.

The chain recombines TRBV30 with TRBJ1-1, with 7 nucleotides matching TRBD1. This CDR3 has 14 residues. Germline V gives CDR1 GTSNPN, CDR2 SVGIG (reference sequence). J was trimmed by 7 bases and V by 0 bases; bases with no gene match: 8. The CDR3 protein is CAWSVVTGSSEAFF. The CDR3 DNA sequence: TGTGCCTGGAGTGTAGTGACAGGGTCCAGTGAAGCTTTCTTT. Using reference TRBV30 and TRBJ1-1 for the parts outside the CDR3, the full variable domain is SQTIHQWPATLVQPVGSPLSLECTVEGTSNPNLYWYRQAAGRGLQLLFYSVGIGQISSEVPQNLSASRPQDRQFILSSKKLLLSDSGFYLCAWSVVTGSSEAFFGQGTRLTVV.